This T cell receptor (beta chain) was recorded in a study of human T cells and chemical hapten exposure. Whole-study findings and limits: Having alopecia, donors may respond immunologically unlike healthy people.

The CDR3 consists of 15 residues. Trimming stripped 1 base from V and 5 bases from J, with 14 bases between. Via MiXCR, TCRdb re-called the RACE reads, giving one row per CDR3 protein. The sample contains fewer than 100,000 distinct CDR3 sequences, 10% to 15% of which appear only once. Concerning this clonotype itself: Its antigen is as yet unknown.

This sample's time point: patch test 1, 2 weeks after DPC sensitization. As to treatment: therapeutic diphenylcyclopropenone sensitization with weekly scalp DPC. Sequencing started from total RNA isolated from unfractionated whole blood. The receptor was derived from a woman aged 55-69 years with alopecia areata. Some clones in this sample may be carry-over from other donors' samples. The sequences come from whole blood, collected in connection with sensitization to the hapten diphenylcyclopropenone (DPC). The V call is TRBV5-3, the J call TRBJ2-3, with unresolved D. TRBV5-3 is placed among ORFs of uncertain function. The CDR3 is CARSLWRALGDTQYF. The CDR3 nucleotides read TGTGCCAGAAGCTTGTGGCGAGCGCTGGGAGATACGCAGTATTTT.